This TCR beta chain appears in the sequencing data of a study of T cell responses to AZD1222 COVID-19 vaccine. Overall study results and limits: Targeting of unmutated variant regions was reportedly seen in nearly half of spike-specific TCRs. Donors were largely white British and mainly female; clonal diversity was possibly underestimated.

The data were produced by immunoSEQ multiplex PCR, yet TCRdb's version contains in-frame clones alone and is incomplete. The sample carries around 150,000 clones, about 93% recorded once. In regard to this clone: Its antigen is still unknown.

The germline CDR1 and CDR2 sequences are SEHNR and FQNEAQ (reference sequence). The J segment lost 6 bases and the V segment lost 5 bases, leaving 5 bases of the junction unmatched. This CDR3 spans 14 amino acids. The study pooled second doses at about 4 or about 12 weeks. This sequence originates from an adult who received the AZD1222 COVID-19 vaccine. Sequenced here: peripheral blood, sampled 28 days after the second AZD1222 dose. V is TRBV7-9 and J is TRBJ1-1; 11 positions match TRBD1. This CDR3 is CASSLGQGDPEAFF. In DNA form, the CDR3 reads TGTGCCAGCAGCCTGGGACAGGGGGACCCTGAAGCTTTCTTT.